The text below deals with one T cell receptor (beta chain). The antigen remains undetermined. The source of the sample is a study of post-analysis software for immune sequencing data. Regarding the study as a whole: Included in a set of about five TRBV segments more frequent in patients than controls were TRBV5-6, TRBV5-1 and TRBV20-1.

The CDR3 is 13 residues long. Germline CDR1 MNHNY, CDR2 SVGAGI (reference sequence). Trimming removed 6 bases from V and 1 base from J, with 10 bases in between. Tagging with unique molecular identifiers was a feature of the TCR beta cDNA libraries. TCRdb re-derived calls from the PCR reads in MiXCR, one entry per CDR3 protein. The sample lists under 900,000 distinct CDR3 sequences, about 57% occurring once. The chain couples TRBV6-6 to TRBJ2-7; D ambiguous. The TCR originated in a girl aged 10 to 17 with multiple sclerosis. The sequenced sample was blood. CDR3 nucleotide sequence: TGTGCCAGCAGCGTTCGGCCTTCCTACGAGCAGTACTTC. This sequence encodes CASSVRPSYEQYF.